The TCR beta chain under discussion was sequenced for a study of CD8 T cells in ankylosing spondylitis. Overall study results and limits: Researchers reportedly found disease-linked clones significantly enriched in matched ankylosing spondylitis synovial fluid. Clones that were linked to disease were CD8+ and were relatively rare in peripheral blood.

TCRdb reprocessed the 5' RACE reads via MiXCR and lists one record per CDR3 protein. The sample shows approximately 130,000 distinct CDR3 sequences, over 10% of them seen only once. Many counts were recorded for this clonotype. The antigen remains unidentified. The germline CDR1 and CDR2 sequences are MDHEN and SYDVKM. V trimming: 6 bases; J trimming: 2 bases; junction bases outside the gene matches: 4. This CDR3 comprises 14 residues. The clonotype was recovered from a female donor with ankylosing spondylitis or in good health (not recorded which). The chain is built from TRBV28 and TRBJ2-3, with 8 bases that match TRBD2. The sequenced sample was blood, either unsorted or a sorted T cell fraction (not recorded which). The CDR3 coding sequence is TGTGCCAGCAGACGGGGGGGAAACACAGATACGCAGTATTTT. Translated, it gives CASRRGGNTDTQYF.